These 6 T cell receptor beta chains came from one sample sequenced in a study of technical replicates of blood from four donors. The data were produced by immunoSEQ multiplex PCR, yet TCRdb's version contains in-frame clones alone and is incomplete. The sample has under 95,000 clones; roughly 94% are singletons. Sequenced material: T cells isolated from PBMCs. The source of these receptors is a human donor in good health.

In its sample, this clone was seen a few times. The rearrangement uses TRBV27 and TRBJ2-5; D is ambiguous. V lost 3 bases to trimming and J lost 4 bases, with 3 bases between them. Germline V gene lookup returns CDR1 MNHEY and CDR2 SMNVEV (reference sequence). The CDR3 consists of 11 residues. Here the CDR3 DNA reads TGTGCCAGCAGTTTCAGAGAGACCCAGTACTTC. This sequence encodes CASSFRETQYF.

This chain joins TRBV9 and TRBJ2-3; 12 nucleotides match TRBD2. The germline CDR1 and CDR2 sequences are SGDLS and YYNGEE. The CDR3 spans 14 residues. The junction had 5 bases not matched to a gene; V was cut back by 3 bases and J by 9 bases. The chain's CDR3 is CASSARTSGITQYF. CDR3 DNA sequence: TGTGCCAGCAGCGCCCGGACTAGCGGGATCACGCAGTATTTT.

This chain connects TRBV5-4 to TRBJ1-2, with 10 bases aligning to TRBD1. With V trimmed by 5 bases and J by 8 bases, 9 bases remained unmatched. Germline CDR1 is SGHNT and CDR2 is YYREEE (reference sequence). The CDR3 loop spans 14 amino acids. Here the CDR3 reads CASRRRGQGYGYTF. The CDR3 DNA reads as TGTGCCAGCAGGAGACGGGGACAGGGGTACGGCTACACCTTC.

This clone has a single count. J is TRBJ1-4 and V is TRBV9; the match to TRBD1 covers 7 bases. V lost 0 bases, J lost 8 bases, and 4 bases stayed unmatched. Germline V lookup: CDR1 SGDLS, CDR2 YYNGEE. The CDR3 totals 14 residues. CDR3 bases: TGTGCCAGCAGCGTAGACAGGGGAGGCGAAAAACTGTTTTTT. Its protein product is CASSVDRGGEKLFF.

The chain combines TRBV5-5 with TRBJ2-2, with TRBD1 matching 8 bases. The CDR3 has 15 amino acids. Trimming at V came to 4 bases and at J to 1 base, leaving 3 bases not matched to a gene. Germline V gene data show CDR1 as SGHKS and CDR2 as YYEKEE (reference sequence). The CDR3 protein is CASSEGTGNTGELFF. CDR3 bases: TGTGCCAGCAGCGAAGGGACAGGGAACACCGGGGAGCTGTTTTTT.

This chain links TRBV11-3 with TRBJ2-1; 9 bases are a match to TRBD2. The J segment lost 12 bases and the V segment lost 5 bases, leaving 8 bases of the junction unmatched. Germline loops: CDR1 SGHNT, CDR2 YENEEA. There are 13 residues in the CDR3. DNA for the CDR3: TGTGCCAGCAGCCCAAGACTAGCGGATAGGCAGTTCTTC. Amino acids: CASSPRLADRQFF.